Below, 25 T cell receptor beta chains from the same sample are listed, as sequenced in a study of blood T cell repertoires in COVID-19. Produced via immunoSEQ multiplex PCR; TCRdb's table is partial and in-frame only. The sample carries 200,000 or so clones, almost 85% recorded once. Sequenced input: peripheral blood. These receptors all stem from a human donor with acute or convalescent COVID-19. The donor label of this sample is uncertain.

The chain carries TRBV28 and TRBJ2-7; 10 bases line up with TRBD2. Looked up from germline, CDR1 is MDHEN and CDR2 is SYDVKM. The CDR3 is 15 residues long. J gave up 3 bases and V 1 base, and 3 bases lay outside the gene matches. The CDR3 DNA reads as TGTGCCAGCAGTTTATTCGCTAGCGGGAGCTACGAGCAGTACTTC. Translated, it gives CASSLFASGSYEQYF.

The gene calls are TRBV5-1 and TRBJ2-7; 8 bases map to TRBD1. V shed 4 bases and J 4 bases; nucleotides not matched to a gene: 4. Germline CDR1 SGHRS, CDR2 YFSETQ. This CDR3 spans 13 amino acids. For the CDR3, the DNA is TGCGCCAGCAGCCAGACAGGGGAGTACGAGCAGTACTTC. Amino acids: CASSQTGEYEQYF.

The V call is TRBV14, the J call TRBJ2-3; 8 bases line up with TRBD2. Germline lookup yields CDR1 SGHDN and CDR2 FVKESK. The V segment lost 4 bases and the J segment 0 bases; nucleotides outside the gene matches: 9. This CDR3 region has 17 residues. The CDR3 sequence is CASSRAIGTSSTDTQYF. CDR3 nucleotide sequence: TGTGCCAGCAGCCGAGCCATTGGGACTAGTAGCACAGATACGCAGTATTTT.

The rearrangement uses TRBV30 and TRBJ2-1, with 9 bases matching TRBD2. Per the germline V gene, CDR1 is GTSNPN and CDR2 is SVGIG (reference sequence). With V trimmed by 1 base and J by 9 bases, 19 bases remained unmatched. The CDR3 covers 18 residues. CDR3 in amino acids: CAWSALLSGRPLSGEQFF. The CDR3 region has the DNA TGTGCCTGGAGTGCACTGTTAAGCGGGAGGCCGCTAAGCGGTGAGCAGTTCTTC.

This chain connects TRBV18 to TRBJ2-1; D remains unclear. Germline assignment: CDR1 KGHSH and CDR2 LQKENI. Trimming removed 6 bases from V and 11 bases from J, with 11 bases in between. The CDR3 length is 11 residues. The CDR3 sequence is CASSKELQQFF. The CDR3 DNA reads TGTGCCAGCTCCAAAGAACTTCAGCAGTTCTTC.

V and J are TRBV6-5 and TRBJ1-3, with TRBD1 as a possible D gene (5 bases). This CDR3 has 14 residues. In germline, CDR1 is MNHEY, CDR2 SVGAGI. V was pared by 6 bases and J by 0 bases, with 9 bases between. CDR3 sequence (DNA): TGTGCCAGCAGCCCCGGGGGCTCTGGAAACACCATATATTTT. Protein product: CASSPGGSGNTIYF.

A single count supports this clone. The chain has TRBV14 and TRBJ2-1, with 7 bases identical to TRBD1. Germline lookup yields CDR1 SGHDN and CDR2 FVKESK. After removal of 4 bases from V and 7 bases from J, the junction contained 13 bases not matched to a gene. This CDR3 region has 16 residues. DNA for the CDR3: TGTGCCAGCAGCCGGACAGGAGGCGGGTATGTGAATGAGCAGTTCTTC. It codes for CASSRTGGGYVNEQFF.

The V gene is TRBV2, the J gene TRBJ2-1; 14 nucleotides align to TRBD2. The J segment lost 4 bases and the V segment lost 3 bases, leaving 2 bases of the junction unmatched. The CDR3 totals 16 residues. Germline CDR1 SNHLY, CDR2 FYNNEI. The chain's CDR3 is CASSDWTSGGYNEQFF. The CDR3 DNA reads TGTGCCAGCAGTGATTGGACTAGCGGGGGGTACAATGAGCAGTTCTTC.

V usage is TRBV5-1 and J usage is TRBJ2-2; D is uncertain. Germline V lookup: CDR1 SGHRS, CDR2 YFSETQ. The CDR3 totals 13 residues. V was pared by 3 bases and J by 4 bases, with 7 bases between. CDR3 amino acids: CASSSLATGELFF. The CDR3 nucleotides are TGCGCCAGCAGCTCCCTGGCCACCGGGGAGCTGTTTTTT.

This chain connects TRBV28 to TRBJ1-2; 7 bases match TRBD1. Trimming removed 4 bases from V and 3 bases from J; junction bases left unmatched: 8. The CDR3 consists of 15 residues. CDR1 is MDHEN, CDR2 SYDVKM, per germline. The CDR3 loop is CASSSPGGRDYGYTF. DNA for the CDR3: TGTGCCAGCAGTTCCCCAGGGGGGCGGGACTATGGCTACACCTTC.

The genes are TRBV7-3 and TRBJ2-3; 8 nucleotides align to TRBD2. Germline CDR1 and CDR2: SGHTA and FQGTGA. V was pared by 8 bases and J by 3 bases, with 10 bases of the junction left unmatched. The length of the CDR3 is 15 residues. The CDR3 region is CASSRGQRETDTQYF. Here the CDR3 DNA reads TGTGCCAGCTCGAGGGGCCAGCGGGAGACAGATACGCAGTATTTT.

V and J are TRBV19 and TRBJ2-1; TRBD2 matches at 15 bases. V shed 2 bases, J shed 6 bases, and the junction held 2 bases outside the gene matches. CDR3 length equals 16 residues. Germline V CDR1 and CDR2: LNHDA, SQIVND (reference sequence). The CDR3 is CASSIPGLAGGNEQFF. For the CDR3, the DNA is TGTGCCAGTAGTATACCGGGACTAGCGGGAGGCAATGAGCAGTTCTTC.

This clone was counted only a few times. This chain joins TRBV12-3 or TRBV12-4 and TRBJ1-2, with D possibly TRBD1 on 5 matching bases. With 2 bases removed from V and 8 bases from J, the gap between germline ends came to 12 bases. CDR3 length: 13 amino acids. The CDR3 loop reads CASSLRQKGGYTF. DNA for the CDR3: TGTGCCAGCAGTTTAAGGCAAAAGGGGGGCTACACCTTC.

The rearrangement uses TRBV9 and TRBJ2-3, with D hard to call. This CDR3 comprises 16 residues. CDR1 and CDR2 (germline): SGDLS, YYNGEE. V was pared by 4 bases and J by 4 bases, with 19 bases between. The CDR3 sequence: CASSYASSSRADTQYF. DNA for the CDR3: TGTGCCAGCAGCTATGCTTCGAGTAGTCGGGCAGATACGCAGTATTTT.

This clone was seen a single time. In DNA form, the CDR3 reads TGTGCCAGCGAACTGGGGGCCTCCCGGGCTGAGCAGTTCTTC. Its protein is CASELGASRAEQFF. The V and J genes are TRBV3-1 (or the pseudogene TRBV3-2) and TRBJ2-1, with a tentative D call TRBD1 (6 bases). Germline V gene sequence: CDR1 LGHDT, CDR2 YNNKEL (reference sequence). Trimming left V 8 bases short and J 9 bases short, with 20 bases between. This CDR3 comprises 14 residues.

The chain uses TRBV7-9 and TRBJ2-7; no reliable D call. Germline values: CDR1 SEHNR, CDR2 FQNEAQ (reference sequence). V was trimmed by 5 bases and J by 2 bases, leaving 4 bases between them. CDR3 length: 11 residues. The CDR3 sequence is CASSEAYEQYF. CDR3 sequence (DNA): TGTGCCAGCAGCGAGGCCTACGAGCAGTACTTC.

The chain employs TRBV5-1 and TRBJ1-4; 8 bases agree with TRBD1. Germline V lookup: CDR1 SGHRS, CDR2 YFSETQ. This CDR3 is 15 amino acids long. With V trimmed by 4 bases and J by 8 bases, 10 bases remained unmatched. CDR3 amino acids: CASSTQGAPGEKLFF. The CDR3 DNA sequence: TGCGCCAGCAGCACCCAGGGGGCGCCGGGAGAAAAACTGTTTTTT.

The gene calls are TRBV20-1 and TRBJ1-1; no definite D call. The ends were cut back, 3 bases at V and 4 bases at J, with 24 bases in the middle. CDR1 and CDR2 (germline): DFQATT, SNEGSKA (reference sequence). This CDR3 is 17 amino acids long. CDR3 coding DNA: TGCAGTGCTAGTGGATTTAAGTATCTGGAGGGAGGCACTGAAGCTTTCTTT. It specifies CSASGFKYLEGGTEAFF.

This clone was detected only a few times. In DNA, the CDR3 is TGTGCCAGTAGTATGGGACTAGCGGGAGCTCGGAACAATGAGCAGTTCTTC. Residues: CASSMGLAGARNNEQFF. This sequence joins TRBV19 and TRBJ2-1, with 14 bases lining up with TRBD2. The CDR3 loop spans 17 amino acids. V lost 3 bases to trimming and J lost 5 bases; unmatched junction nucleotides: 6. CDR1 and CDR2 (germline): LNHDA, SQIVND (reference sequence).

V and J are TRBV12-5 and TRBJ2-7, with 8 bases identical to TRBD1. This CDR3 has 14 amino acids. J lost 2 bases, V lost 5 bases, and 5 bases had no gene match. Germline values: CDR1 LGHNT, CDR2 FRNRAP. The CDR3 DNA sequence: TGTGCTAGTGGTCTGATGGGACAGGCCTACGAGCAGTACTTC. Amino acids: CASGLMGQAYEQYF.

This clone occurred once. V and J are TRBV7-2 and TRBJ2-7; no firm D call. The germline V gene has CDR1 SGHTA and CDR2 FQGNSA. The CDR3 consists of 15 residues. The germline V and J ends were trimmed by 2 bases and 0 bases, with 11 bases remaining between them. CDR3 loop: CASSLRQISSYEQYF. Here the CDR3 DNA reads TGTGCCAGCAGCTTACGCCAGATAAGCTCCTACGAGCAGTACTTC.

The rearrangement links TRBV5-6 to TRBJ1-2, with 7 nucleotides matching TRBD1. The CDR3 length is 12 residues. V dropped 6 bases and J dropped 5; count of bases not matched to a gene: 4. Germline V gives CDR1 SGHDT, CDR2 YYEEEE. The CDR3 DNA reads as TGTGCCAGCACTGGGACAGAGTATGGCTACACCTTC. Its protein product is CASTGTEYGYTF.

V usage is TRBV4-2 and J usage is TRBJ1-1; 9 nucleotides match TRBD1. CDR1 and CDR2 (germline): LGHNA, YNFKEQ. The CDR3 loop spans 15 amino acids. V lost 0 bases to trimming and J lost 3 bases; unmatched junction nucleotides: 2. DNA for the CDR3: TGTGCCAGCAGCCAAGATTGGGACAGGGACACTGAAGCTTTCTTT. Amino acids: CASSQDWDRDTEAFF.

The chain combines TRBV5-1 with TRBJ1-6; TRBD1 matches at 8 bases. The V and J ends lost 4 bases and 10 bases, in that order; junction bases with no gene match: 10. Germline CDR1 and CDR2: SGHRS and YFSETQ. CDR3 length: 15 amino acids. The CDR3 nucleotides read TGCGCCAGCAGCATCGGACAGGGACGGGTATCACCCCTCCACTTT. As protein: CASSIGQGRVSPLHF.

This chain links TRBV7-3 with TRBJ2-7, with D maybe TRBD2 (6 bases). The CDR3 runs to 15 residues. Looked up from germline, CDR1 is SGHTA and CDR2 is FQGTGA. V lost 3 bases and J 5 bases, leaving 17 bases between the germline ends. The CDR3 DNA reads TGTGCCAGCAGCTTGTGGGGAGGTCAAAACGACGAGCAGTACTTC. Translation: CASSLWGGQNDEQYF. Complete variable domain (other parts from reference TRBV7-3 and TRBJ2-7): GAGVSQTPSNKVTEKGKYVELRCDPISGHTALYWYRQSLGQGPEFLIYFQGTGAADDSGLPNDRFFAVRPEGSVSTLKIQRTERGDSAVYLCASSLWGGQNDEQYFGPGTRLTVT.